These T cell receptor beta chains were read from a single sample in a study of T cells in localized non-small cell lung cancer. The protocol was immunoSEQ multiplex PCR, while the TCRdb copy is restricted to in-frame clones and leaves out a portion. The data contain around 96,000 clones, just over 90% of them singletons. Sequences were derived from PBMCs, sampled before any cancer treatment. The receptors shown here come from a woman between 35 and 70 years old with stage II squamous cell lung carcinoma. The CDR3 runs from the conserved cysteine through the conserved F or W. The D gene is left open where the match is weak. The size of a clone is reported for some rows only, either as once, few or many, or as a class for expanded clones.

d_gene	v_gene	abundance	j_gene	CDR3aa	CDR3nt
NA	TRBV30	NA	TRBJ2-7	CAWSATSYYEQYF	TGTGCCTGGAGTGCGACATCATACTACGAGCAGTACTTC
NA	TRBV5-1	NA	TRBJ1-1	CASSLDGRPNTEAFF	TGCGCCAGCAGCTTGGATGGACGGCCGAACACTGAAGCTTTCTTT
TRBD2	TRBV7-8	NA	TRBJ2-4	CASSLEVAGGRLAKNIQYF	TGTGCCAGCAGCTTAGAAGTAGCGGGGGGGCGTTTGGCCAAAAACATTCAGTACTTC
TRBD2	TRBV4-2	few	TRBJ2-7	CASSQETSGGYEQYF	TGTGCCAGCAGCCAAGAAACTAGCGGGGGATACGAGCAGTACTTC
NA	TRBV9	few	TRBJ1-1	CASSVVSKANTEAFF	TGTGCCAGCAGCGTAGTTTCGAAGGCAAACACTGAAGCTTTCTTT
NA	TRBV6-1	few	TRBJ2-7	CASSEAQQRVYEQYF	TGTGCCAGCAGTGAAGCACAGCAGAGGGTTTACGAGCAGTACTTC
TRBD1	TRBV9	NA	TRBJ2-4	CASSEGARASVAKNIQYF	TGTGCCAGCAGCGAGGGGGCCAGAGCGTCGGTAGCCAAAAACATTCAGTACTTC
TRBD2	TRBV25-1	NA	TRBJ2-3	CASPSTGGKADTQYF	TGTGCCAGCCCAAGCACGGGGGGGAAGGCAGATACGCAGTATTTT
NA	TRBV6-1	NA	TRBJ2-2	CASSLASRGTGELFF	TGTGCCAGCAGCCTCGCGAGTCGGGGCACCGGGGAGCTGTTTTTT
NA	TRBV5-4	NA	TRBJ2-5	CASSSNRAQETQYF	TGTGCCAGCAGCTCCAACCGGGCCCAAGAGACCCAGTACTTC
NA	TRBV6-5	NA	TRBJ2-1	CASSYSRVLEQFF	TGTGCCAGCAGTTACTCGAGGGTTTTGGAGCAGTTCTTC
NA	TRBV27	NA	TRBJ2-1	CASSLSWGRGSSYNEQFF	TGTGCCAGCAGTTTATCATGGGGGCGGGGTAGCTCCTACAATGAGCAGTTCTTC
NA	TRBV6-6	NA	TRBJ1-5	CASRAGTLDQPQHF	TGTGCCAGCAGAGCCGGGACACTTGATCAGCCCCAGCATTTT
NA	TRBV11-3	once	TRBJ1-5	CASSPLKGGNQPQHF	TGTGCCAGCAGCCCCCTTAAAGGGGGCAATCAGCCCCAGCATTTT
NA	TRBV6-5	NA	TRBJ1-2	CASSYTRNYGYTF	TGTGCCAGCAGTTATACACGAAACTATGGCTACACCTTC
NA	TRBV4-1	NA	TRBJ2-3	CASSHVRTASTDTQYF	TGCGCCAGCAGCCACGTTCGGACAGCCAGCACAGATACGCAGTATTTT